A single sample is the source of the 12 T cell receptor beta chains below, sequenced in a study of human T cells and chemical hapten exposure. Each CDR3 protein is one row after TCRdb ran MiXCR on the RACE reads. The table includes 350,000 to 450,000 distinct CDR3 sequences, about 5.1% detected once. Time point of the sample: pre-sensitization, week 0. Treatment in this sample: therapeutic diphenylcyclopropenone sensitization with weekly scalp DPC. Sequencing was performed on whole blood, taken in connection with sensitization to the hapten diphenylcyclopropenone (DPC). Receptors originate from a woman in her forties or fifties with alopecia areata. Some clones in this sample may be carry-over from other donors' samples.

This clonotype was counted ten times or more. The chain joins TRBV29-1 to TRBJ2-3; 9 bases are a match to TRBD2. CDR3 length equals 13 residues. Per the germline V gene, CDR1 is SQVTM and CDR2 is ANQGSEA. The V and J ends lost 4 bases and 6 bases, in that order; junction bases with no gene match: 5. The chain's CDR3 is CSVGGRAIDTQYF. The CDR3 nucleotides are TGCAGCGTTGGCGGGAGGGCCATTGATACGCAGTATTTT.

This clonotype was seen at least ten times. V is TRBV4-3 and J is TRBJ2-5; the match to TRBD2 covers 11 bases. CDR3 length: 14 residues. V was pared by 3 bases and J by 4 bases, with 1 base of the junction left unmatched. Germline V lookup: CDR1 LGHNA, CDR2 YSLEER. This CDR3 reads CASSQGTSGETQYF. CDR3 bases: TGCGCCAGCAGCCAGGGGACTAGCGGAGAGACCCAGTACTTC.

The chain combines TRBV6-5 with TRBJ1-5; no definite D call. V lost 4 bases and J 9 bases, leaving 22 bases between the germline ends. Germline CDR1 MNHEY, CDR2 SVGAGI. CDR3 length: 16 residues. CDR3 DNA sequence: TGTGCCAGCAGTTGGTTCCATCCGGAGAAAGGAATGCCCCAGCATTTT. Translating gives CASSWFHPEKGMPQHF.

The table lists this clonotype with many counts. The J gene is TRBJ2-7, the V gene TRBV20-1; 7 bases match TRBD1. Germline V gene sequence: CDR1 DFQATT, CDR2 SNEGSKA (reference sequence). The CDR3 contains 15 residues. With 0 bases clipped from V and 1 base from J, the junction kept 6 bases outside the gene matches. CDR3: CSAREQGDNSYEQYF. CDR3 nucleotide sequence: TGCAGTGCTAGAGAGCAGGGGGACAATTCCTACGAGCAGTACTTC.

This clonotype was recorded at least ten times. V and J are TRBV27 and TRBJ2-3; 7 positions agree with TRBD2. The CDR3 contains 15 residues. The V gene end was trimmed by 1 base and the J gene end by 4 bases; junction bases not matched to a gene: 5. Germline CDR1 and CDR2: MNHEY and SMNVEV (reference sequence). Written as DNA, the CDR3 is TGTGCCAGCAGTTTATTGGGGGGGTGGCCAGATACGCAGTATTTT. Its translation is CASSLLGGWPDTQYF.

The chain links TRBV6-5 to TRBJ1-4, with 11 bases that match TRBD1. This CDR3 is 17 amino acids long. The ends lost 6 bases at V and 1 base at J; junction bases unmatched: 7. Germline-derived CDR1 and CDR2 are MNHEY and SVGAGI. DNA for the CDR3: TGTGCCAGCAGCCCTGGGACAGGGGGGATAACTAATGAAAAACTGTTTTTT. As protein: CASSPGTGGITNEKLFF.

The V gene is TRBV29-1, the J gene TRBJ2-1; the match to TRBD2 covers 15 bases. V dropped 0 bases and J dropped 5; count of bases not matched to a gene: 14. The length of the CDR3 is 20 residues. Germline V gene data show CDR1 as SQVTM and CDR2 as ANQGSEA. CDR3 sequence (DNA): TGCAGCGTTGAAGACCTACTACGGACTAGCGGGAGGGCCCCGAACAATGAGCAGTTCTTC. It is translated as CSVEDLLRTSGRAPNNEQFF.

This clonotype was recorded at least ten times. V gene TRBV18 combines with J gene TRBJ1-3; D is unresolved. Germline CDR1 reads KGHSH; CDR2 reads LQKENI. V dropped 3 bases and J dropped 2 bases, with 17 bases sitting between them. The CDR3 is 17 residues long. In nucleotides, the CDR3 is TGTGCCAGCTCACCCCCCAACGTCGTTATCGCTGGAAACACCATATATTTT. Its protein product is CASSPPNVVIAGNTIYF.

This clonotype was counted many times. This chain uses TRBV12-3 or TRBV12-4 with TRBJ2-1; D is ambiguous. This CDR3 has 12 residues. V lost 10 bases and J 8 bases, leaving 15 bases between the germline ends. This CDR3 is CATRAAKDEQFF. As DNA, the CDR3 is TGTGCCACCCGGGCCGCTAAGGATGAGCAGTTCTTC.

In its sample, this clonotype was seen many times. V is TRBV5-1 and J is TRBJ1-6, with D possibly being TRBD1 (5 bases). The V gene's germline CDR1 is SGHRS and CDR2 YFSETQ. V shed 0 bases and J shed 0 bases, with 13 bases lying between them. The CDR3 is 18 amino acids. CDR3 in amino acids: CASSLALTGSSYNSPLHF. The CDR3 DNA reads TGCGCCAGCAGCTTGGCTCTTACAGGTAGCTCCTATAATTCACCCCTCCACTTT.

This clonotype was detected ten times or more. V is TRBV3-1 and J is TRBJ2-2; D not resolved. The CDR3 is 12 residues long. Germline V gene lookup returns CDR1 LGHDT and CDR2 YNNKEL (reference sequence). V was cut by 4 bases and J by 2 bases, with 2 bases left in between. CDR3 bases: TGTGCCAGCAGCCCCAACACCGGGGAGCTGTTTTTT. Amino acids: CASSPNTGELFF.

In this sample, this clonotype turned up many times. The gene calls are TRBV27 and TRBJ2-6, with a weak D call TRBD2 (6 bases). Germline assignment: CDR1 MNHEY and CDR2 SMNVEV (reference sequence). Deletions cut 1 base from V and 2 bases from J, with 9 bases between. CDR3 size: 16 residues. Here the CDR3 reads CASSLLGGAGANVLTF. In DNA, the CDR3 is TGTGCCAGCAGTTTATTGGGGGGAGCTGGGGCCAACGTCCTGACTTTC.